These 7 T cell receptor beta chains came from one sample sequenced in a study of T cells in Graves' hyperthyroidism and ophthalmopathy. Researchers amplified the TCR beta CDR3 regions from RNA transcripts. The primer set for the first-round RT-PCR of the TCR CDR3 was HTBI. TCRdb re-derived calls from the multiplex PCR reads in MiXCR, one entry per CDR3 protein. Altogether roughly 740,000 distinct CDR3 sequences are present, about 16% being singletons, with the ten largest covering around 7.7%. The sequenced material came from blood. These receptors came from a man aged 18 to 30 with Graves' hyperthyroidism.

This clonotype has a handful of counts. The chain is built from TRBV20-1 and TRBJ2-7, with D perhaps matching TRBD1 (6 bases). The CDR3 spans 13 residues. Germline V gene lookup returns CDR1 DFQATT and CDR2 SNEGSKA (reference sequence). Trimming removed 5 bases at V and 1 base at J, with 12 bases between. The CDR3 loop reads CSASGGQSYEQYF. As DNA, the CDR3 is TGCAGTGCTTCAGGAGGACAGTCCTACGAGCAGTACTTC.

This clonotype was observed many times. The gene calls are TRBV28 and TRBJ2-3; 8 bases are a match to TRBD2. The CDR3 is 14 amino acids. The germline CDR1 and CDR2 sequences are MDHEN and SYDVKM. V lost 3 bases to trimming and J lost 3 bases; unmatched junction nucleotides: 2. The CDR3 DNA follows: TGTGCCAGCAGTTTGGGACTAGAAACAGATACGCAGTATTTT. It yields the protein CASSLGLETDTQYF.

The rearrangement links TRBV6-5 to TRBJ1-5, with 11 bases lining up with TRBD1. V lost 0 bases to trimming and J lost 7 bases; unmatched junction nucleotides: 2. The CDR3 is 15 residues long. In germline, CDR1 is MNHEY, CDR2 SVGAGI. The CDR3 DNA follows: TGTGCCAGCAGTTACTCAGGGACAGGGGGACAGCCCCAGCATTTT. This translates into CASSYSGTGGQPQHF.

This clonotype was detected once. The rearrangement links TRBV6-1 to TRBJ2-3, with D perhaps matching TRBD2 (5 bases). Germline CDR1 is MNHNS and CDR2 is SASEGT. The CDR3 is 13 residues long. The V gene lost 6 bases and the J gene lost 1 base, with 8 bases spanning the gap. CDR3 sequence reads: CASREVGTDTQYF. The CDR3 bases are TGTGCCAGCAGGGAGGTGGGCACAGATACGCAGTATTTT.

This sequence joins TRBV19 and TRBJ2-7; TRBD1 or TRBD2 may be the D gene (5 bases each). CDR1 is LNHDA and CDR2 is SQIVND in the germline V gene (reference sequence). This CDR3 is 14 amino acids long. V was cut by 5 bases and J by 0 bases, with 11 bases left in between. DNA of the CDR3: TGTGCCAGTAGTTGGGGGACCCGCTCCTACGAGCAGTACTTC. Residues: CASSWGTRSYEQYF.

The rearrangement links TRBV7-9 to TRBJ1-1, with D tentatively TRBD1 (5 bases). Trimming pared 5 bases from V and 3 bases from J, leaving 22 bases between. Germline lookup yields CDR1 SEHNR and CDR2 FQNEAQ (reference sequence). The CDR3 contains 17 residues. DNA for the CDR3: TGTGCCAGCAGCGAGGGAAGGGGAGAGATTCGGGACACTGAAGCTTTCTTT. This codes for CASSEGRGEIRDTEAFF.

This clonotype was seen ten or more times. CDR3 protein: CASSNHGVRALPYNEQFF. CDR3 nucleotides: TGTGCCAGCTCGAACCACGGAGTGCGGGCCTTACCCTACAATGAGCAGTTCTTC. V usage is TRBV18 and J usage is TRBJ2-1, with a possible D match to TRBD2 (5 bases). Germline V gives CDR1 KGHSH, CDR2 LQKENI. There are 18 residues in the CDR3. Trimming shortened V by 6 bases and J by 2 bases, and 23 bases separated the two germline ends.